A selection of T cell receptor beta chains follows, all from one sample in a study of T-cell memory formation after mild COVID-19. One entry per CDR3 protein results from TCRdb running MiXCR on the 5' RACE reads. The sample comprises roughly 120,000 distinct CDR3 sequences, roughly 15% of which are singletons, and about 14% rests with the top ten. The sequenced sample was PBMCs or a T cell subset sorted from them (not recorded which). The receptors stem from an adult woman who had mild COVID-19 (a few samples of this study predate the infection). Cell type and time point are not known. Both conserved end residues are part of each CDR3. Each record gives: D gene, V gene, clone size, J gene, CDR3 protein, CDR3 DNA. D genes are given only for firm matches. The listing skips clone size in some rows; elsewhere it reads once, few, many or a size class.

d_gene: TRBD2
v_gene: TRBV2
abundance: .
j_gene: TRBJ2-7
CDR3aa: CASRTPGLAGVLSSYEQYF
CDR3nt: TGTGCCAGCAGAACACCGGGACTAGCGGGAGTCCTGAGCTCCTACGAGCAGTACTTC

d_gene: .
v_gene: TRBV14
abundance: .
j_gene: TRBJ1-5
CDR3aa: CASSQLNQPQHF
CDR3nt: TGTGCCAGCAGCCAACTGAATCAGCCCCAGCATTTT

d_gene: TRBD1
v_gene: TRBV7-8
abundance: few
j_gene: TRBJ1-1
CDR3aa: CASRLDPGGSPEAFF
CDR3nt: TGTGCCAGCAGGTTGGACCCAGGGGGCAGTCCTGAAGCTTTCTTT

d_gene: TRBD2
v_gene: TRBV5-1
abundance: .
j_gene: TRBJ2-1
CDR3aa: CASSLGGGYNEQFF
CDR3nt: TGCGCCAGCAGCTTGGGGGGGGGTTACAATGAGCAGTTCTTC

d_gene: .
v_gene: TRBV5-4
abundance: .
j_gene: TRBJ2-4
CDR3aa: CASSLKGVKNIQYF
CDR3nt: TGTGCCAGCAGCTTGAAGGGGGTCAAAAACATTCAGTACTTC

d_gene: TRBD1
v_gene: TRBV6-2/TRBV6-3
abundance: few
j_gene: TRBJ1-1
CDR3aa: CASSLQGVRAEAFF
CDR3nt: TGTGCCAGCAGTCTACAGGGGGTGAGGGCTGAAGCTTTCTTT

d_gene: TRBD1
v_gene: TRBV3-1
abundance: .
j_gene: TRBJ1-5
CDR3aa: CASRSGTGSTQPQHF
CDR3nt: TGTGCCAGCAGGTCCGGGACAGGGTCTACCCAGCCCCAGCATTTT

d_gene: .
v_gene: TRBV5-1
abundance: few
j_gene: TRBJ1-2
CDR3aa: CASSLVQGGLRGYTF
CDR3nt: TGCGCCAGCAGCTTGGTTCAGGGTGGCCTTAGGGGCTACACCTTC

d_gene: TRBD1
v_gene: TRBV5-1
abundance: few
j_gene: TRBJ2-7
CDR3aa: CASSLDRGGGYEQYF
CDR3nt: TGCGCCAGCAGCTTAGACAGGGGAGGAGGCTACGAGCAGTACTTC

d_gene: TRBD1
v_gene: TRBV5-6
abundance: .
j_gene: TRBJ1-5
CDR3aa: CASSSAGTGDGGGNQTQHF
CDR3nt: TGTGCCAGCAGCTCCGCCGGGACAGGGGACGGTGGGGGCAATCAGACCCAGCATTTT

d_gene: .
v_gene: TRBV12-3/TRBV12-4
abundance: .
j_gene: TRBJ2-2
CDR3aa: CASILSNTGELFF
CDR3nt: TGTGCCAGCATTCTGTCGAACACCGGGGAGCTGTTTTTT

d_gene: .
v_gene: TRBV12-3/TRBV12-4
abundance: .
j_gene: TRBJ1-2
CDR3aa: CASSFSGRDNYGYTF
CDR3nt: TGTGCCAGCAGTTTTTCCGGAAGGGATAACTATGGCTACACCTTC

d_gene: .
v_gene: TRBV12-3/TRBV12-4
abundance: .
j_gene: TRBJ2-1
CDR3aa: CAIRTLNEQFF
CDR3nt: TGTGCCATTCGGACTCTCAATGAGCAGTTCTTC

d_gene: .
v_gene: TRBV5-1
abundance: .
j_gene: TRBJ2-5
CDR3aa: CASSVGQYQETQYF
CDR3nt: TGCGCCAGCAGCGTCGGACAGTACCAAGAGACCCAGTACTTC

d_gene: .
v_gene: TRBV2
abundance: few
j_gene: TRBJ2-2
CDR3aa: CASSEGGNTGELFF
CDR3nt: TGTGCCAGCAGTGAAGGGGGGAACACCGGGGAGCTGTTTTTT

d_gene: .
v_gene: TRBV12-3/TRBV12-4
abundance: many
j_gene: TRBJ1-2
CDR3aa: CASSYDRNYGYTF
CDR3nt: TGTGCCAGCAGTTACGACAGGAACTATGGCTACACCTTC

d_gene: .
v_gene: TRBV4-1
abundance: few
j_gene: TRBJ2-7
CDR3aa: CASSPDGYEQYF
CDR3nt: TGCGCCAGCAGCCCCGACGGGTACGAGCAGTACTTC

d_gene: .
v_gene: TRBV28
abundance: few
j_gene: TRBJ2-3
CDR3aa: CASSPRTLAMSTDTQYF
CDR3nt: TGTGCCAGCAGTCCACGGACCCTCGCCATGAGCACAGATACGCAGTATTTT

d_gene: TRBD2
v_gene: TRBV6-2/TRBV6-3
abundance: .
j_gene: TRBJ2-7
CDR3aa: CASTPPGRGEQYF
CDR3nt: TGTGCCAGCACCCCACCCGGGAGGGGCGAGCAGTACTTC

d_gene: .
v_gene: TRBV11-2
abundance: few
j_gene: TRBJ2-1
CDR3aa: CASSKDLSSYNEQFF
CDR3nt: TGTGCCAGCAGTAAGGACTTAAGCTCCTACAATGAGCAGTTCTTC

d_gene: .
v_gene: TRBV5-1
abundance: few
j_gene: TRBJ2-2
CDR3aa: CASSLTENGELFF
CDR3nt: TGCGCCAGCAGCTTGACCGAGAACGGGGAGCTGTTTTTT

d_gene: .
v_gene: TRBV20-1
abundance: .
j_gene: TRBJ2-3
CDR3aa: CSARGGGSGSDTQYF
CDR3nt: TGCAGTGCTAGAGGGGGAGGTTCGGGGTCAGATACGCAGTATTTT

d_gene: TRBD2
v_gene: TRBV3-1
abundance: .
j_gene: TRBJ2-7
CDR3aa: CASSQGLAEIYEQYF
CDR3nt: TGTGCCAGCAGCCAAGGGCTAGCGGAGATCTACGAGCAGTACTTC

d_gene: .
v_gene: TRBV20-1
abundance: .
j_gene: TRBJ2-7
CDR3aa: CSARGTGRGYEQYF
CDR3nt: TGCAGTGCTAGAGGTACAGGTCGGGGGTACGAGCAGTACTTC

d_gene: TRBD2
v_gene: TRBV7-2
abundance: many
j_gene: TRBJ2-1
CDR3aa: CASSPSGRDYNEQFF
CDR3nt: TGTGCCAGCAGCCCTAGCGGGAGGGATTACAATGAGCAGTTCTTC

d_gene: .
v_gene: TRBV5-4
abundance: .
j_gene: TRBJ2-1
CDR3aa: CASSLGQLEQFF
CDR3nt: TGTGCCAGCAGCTTGGGGCAGCTAGAGCAGTTCTTC

d_gene: TRBD1
v_gene: TRBV7-2
abundance: few
j_gene: TRBJ2-4
CDR3aa: CATSQPGQIKNIQYF
CDR3nt: TGTGCCACCTCACAACCGGGACAGATAAAAAACATTCAGTACTTC

d_gene: .
v_gene: TRBV6-1
abundance: few
j_gene: TRBJ1-1
CDR3aa: CASSEEGNTEAFF
CDR3nt: TGTGCCAGCAGTGAAGAAGGTAACACTGAAGCTTTCTTT

d_gene: TRBD1
v_gene: TRBV12-3/TRBV12-4
abundance: .
j_gene: TRBJ1-3
CDR3aa: CASSLATGAGNTIYF
CDR3nt: TGTGCCAGCAGTTTAGCCACAGGGGCTGGAAACACCATATATTTT

d_gene: TRBD1
v_gene: TRBV9
abundance: few
j_gene: TRBJ2-2
CDR3aa: CASSSRSEGAPNTGELFF
CDR3nt: TGTGCCAGCAGCTCGAGAAGTGAGGGGGCTCCGAACACCGGGGAGCTGTTTTTT

d_gene: .
v_gene: TRBV29-1
abundance: few
j_gene: TRBJ1-5
CDR3aa: CSVAVSPNQPQHF
CDR3nt: TGCAGCGTGGCGGTCTCTCCCAATCAGCCCCAGCATTTT

d_gene: TRBD1
v_gene: TRBV29-1
abundance: .
j_gene: TRBJ1-1
CDR3aa: CSAPLRGRVDRMNTEAFF
CDR3nt: TGCAGCGCACCACTTCGTGGGAGGGTGGACAGGATGAACACTGAAGCTTTCTTT

d_gene: TRBD2
v_gene: TRBV4-2
abundance: many
j_gene: TRBJ2-1
CDR3aa: CASSQAGTSVQFF
CDR3nt: TGTGCCAGCAGCCAAGCGGGGACTAGCGTGCAGTTCTTC

d_gene: TRBD2
v_gene: TRBV5-1
abundance: few
j_gene: TRBJ2-7
CDR3aa: CASSNPTSGAYEQYF
CDR3nt: TGCGCCAGCAGCAACCCTACTAGCGGGGCGTACGAGCAGTACTTC

d_gene: .
v_gene: TRBV29-1
abundance: few
j_gene: TRBJ1-1
CDR3aa: CSVEEDLTEAFF
CDR3nt: TGCAGCGTTGAAGAAGATCTCACTGAAGCTTTCTTT

d_gene: .
v_gene: TRBV7-2
abundance: few
j_gene: TRBJ2-2
CDR3aa: CASSLDPGLYTGELFF
CDR3nt: TGTGCCAGCAGCTTAGATCCAGGGTTGTATACCGGGGAGCTGTTTTTT

d_gene: TRBD1
v_gene: TRBV5-6
abundance: .
j_gene: TRBJ2-5
CDR3aa: CASSQDRGRETQYF
CDR3nt: TGTGCCAGCAGCCAGGACAGGGGGCGAGAGACCCAGTACTTC

d_gene: .
v_gene: TRBV29-1
abundance: .
j_gene: TRBJ2-1
CDR3aa: CSVGPRGLYNEQFF
CDR3nt: TGCAGCGTTGGCCCTCGGGGCTTATACAATGAGCAGTTCTTC

d_gene: TRBD2
v_gene: TRBV2
abundance: .
j_gene: TRBJ2-1
CDR3aa: CASTQTSGGAREQFF
CDR3nt: TGTGCCAGCACCCAGACTAGCGGGGGGGCACGTGAGCAGTTCTTC

d_gene: .
v_gene: TRBV5-1
abundance: .
j_gene: TRBJ2-3
CDR3aa: CASSRERGTDTQYF
CDR3nt: TGCGCCAGCAGCCGGGAGCGAGGGACAGATACGCAGTATTTT

d_gene: TRBD2
v_gene: TRBV13
abundance: .
j_gene: TRBJ2-1
CDR3aa: CASSSGLAGGIYNEQFF
CDR3nt: TGTGCCAGCAGCTCGGGACTAGCGGGGGGAATCTACAATGAGCAGTTCTTC

d_gene: .
v_gene: TRBV7-9
abundance: many
j_gene: TRBJ2-3
CDR3aa: CASSLGPPRRRTDTQYF
CDR3nt: TGTGCCAGCAGCTTAGGCCCCCCCCGCCGACGCACAGATACGCAGTATTTT

d_gene: .
v_gene: TRBV12-3/TRBV12-4
abundance: few
j_gene: TRBJ1-6
CDR3aa: CASSTSASSYNSPLHF
CDR3nt: TGTGCCAGCAGTACCTCGGCGAGCTCCTATAATTCACCCCTCCACTTT

d_gene: .
v_gene: TRBV15
abundance: .
j_gene: TRBJ2-5
CDR3aa: CATRGIGGTQYF
CDR3nt: TGTGCCACCAGAGGAATCGGAGGGACCCAGTACTTC

d_gene: .
v_gene: TRBV9
abundance: .
j_gene: TRBJ2-1
CDR3aa: CASSPRTTKQFF
CDR3nt: TGTGCCAGCAGCCCAAGGACAACTAAGCAGTTCTTC

d_gene: .
v_gene: TRBV7-2
abundance: .
j_gene: TRBJ2-1
CDR3aa: CASSLSGGGPEKFF
CDR3nt: TGTGCCAGCAGCTTAAGTGGGGGGGGGCCCGAGAAGTTCTTC

d_gene: TRBD1
v_gene: TRBV18
abundance: .
j_gene: TRBJ1-5
CDR3aa: CASSPGQGGQPQHF
CDR3nt: TGTGCCAGCTCACCCGGACAGGGAGGACAGCCCCAGCATTTT

d_gene: TRBD2
v_gene: TRBV6-2/TRBV6-3
abundance: .
j_gene: TRBJ2-7
CDR3aa: CASSRAASGKTYEQYF
CDR3nt: TGTGCCAGCAGCAGAGCCGCTAGCGGGAAGACCTACGAGCAGTACTTC

d_gene: .
v_gene: TRBV7-3
abundance: .
j_gene: TRBJ2-3
CDR3aa: CASSLTTSTDTQYF
CDR3nt: TGTGCCAGCAGCTTAACCACCAGCACAGATACGCAGTATTTT

d_gene: .
v_gene: TRBV5-1
abundance: .
j_gene: TRBJ2-7
CDR3aa: CASSLEQGGKYF
CDR3nt: TGCGCCAGCAGCTTGGAGCAGGGCGGGAAGTACTTC

d_gene: .
v_gene: TRBV7-8
abundance: few
j_gene: TRBJ1-1
CDR3aa: CASSLTVLRTEAFF
CDR3nt: TGTGCCAGCAGCTTAACGGTTCTACGGACTGAAGCTTTCTTT

d_gene: TRBD1
v_gene: TRBV5-1
abundance: .
j_gene: TRBJ2-7
CDR3aa: CASSDRGGAVHEQYF
CDR3nt: TGCGCCAGCAGCGACAGAGGGGGCGCCGTCCACGAGCAGTACTTC

d_gene: .
v_gene: TRBV3-1
abundance: .
j_gene: TRBJ1-1
CDR3aa: CASSQSWNVGDVSIEAFF
CDR3nt: TGTGCCAGCAGCCAATCTTGGAACGTAGGGGATGTATCGATTGAAGCTTTCTTT

d_gene: .
v_gene: TRBV5-5
abundance: few
j_gene: TRBJ1-2
CDR3aa: CASSLDHSPRGGYTF
CDR3nt: TGTGCCAGCAGCTTGGATCACAGCCCCAGAGGTGGCTACACCTTC

d_gene: TRBD1
v_gene: TRBV9
abundance: few
j_gene: TRBJ2-5
CDR3aa: CASSKRTGDRETQYF
CDR3nt: TGTGCCAGCAGCAAAAGGACAGGGGATCGGGAGACCCAGTACTTC